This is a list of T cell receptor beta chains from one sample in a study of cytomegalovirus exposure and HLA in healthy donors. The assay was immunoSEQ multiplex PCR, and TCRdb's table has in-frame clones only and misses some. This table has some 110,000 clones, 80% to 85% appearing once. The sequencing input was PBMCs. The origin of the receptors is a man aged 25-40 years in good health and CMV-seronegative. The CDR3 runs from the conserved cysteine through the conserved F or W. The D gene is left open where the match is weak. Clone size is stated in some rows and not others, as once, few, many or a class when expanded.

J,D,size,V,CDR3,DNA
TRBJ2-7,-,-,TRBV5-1,CASSLEGSGYEQYF,TGCGCCAGCAGCTTGGAGGGGTCGGGCTACGAGCAGTACTTC
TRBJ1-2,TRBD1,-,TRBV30,CASSDRGGYGYTF,TGTGCCTCCTCGGACAGGGGCGGCTATGGCTACACCTTC
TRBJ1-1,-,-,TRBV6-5,CASSRGNTEAFF,TGTGCCAGCAGTAGGGGGAACACTGAAGCTTTCTTT
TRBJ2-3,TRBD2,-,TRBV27,CASRWGGLAGNTDTQYF,TGTGCCAGCAGGTGGGGGGGCCTAGCGGGGAACACAGATACGCAGTATTTT
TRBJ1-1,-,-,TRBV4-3,CASSQLGGAGEAFF,TGCGCCAGCAGCCAGCTGGGAGGGGCCGGTGAAGCTTTCTTT
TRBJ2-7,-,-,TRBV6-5,CASSSPDSRPYEQYF,TGTGCCAGCAGTTCCCCGGACAGTCGCCCCTACGAGCAGTACTTC
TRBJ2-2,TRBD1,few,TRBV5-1,CASRTGSNTGELFF,TGCGCCAGTAGGACAGGGTCGAACACCGGGGAGCTGTTTTTT
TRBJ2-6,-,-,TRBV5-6,CASSLIQTLTSGANVLTF,TGTGCCAGCAGCTTGATACAGACCCTAACGTCTGGGGCCAACGTCCTGACTTTC
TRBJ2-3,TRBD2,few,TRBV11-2,CASSPGTSGGPRDTQYF,TGTGCCAGCAGCCCGGGGACTAGCGGGGGTCCTCGGGATACGCAGTATTTT
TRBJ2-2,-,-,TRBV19,CASVAWNTGELFF,TGTGCCAGCGTGGCCTGGAACACCGGGGAGCTGTTTTTT
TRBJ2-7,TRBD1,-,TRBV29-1,CSVSQGEYEQYF,TGCAGCGTCTCACAGGGGGAGTACGAGCAGTACTTC
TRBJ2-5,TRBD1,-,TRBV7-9,CASSLDRTGGRETQYF,TGTGCCAGCAGCTTAGACAGGACAGGGGGGCGAGAGACCCAGTACTTC
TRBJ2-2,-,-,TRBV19,CASSIGQLPIGELFF,TGTGCCAGTAGTATAGGACAGCTCCCGATCGGGGAGCTGTTTTTT
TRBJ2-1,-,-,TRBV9,CASSIRGGYNEQFF,TGTGCCAGCAGCATCAGAGGGGGTTACAATGAGCAGTTCTTC
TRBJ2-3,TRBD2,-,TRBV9,CASSYATSGGADTQYF,TGTGCCAGCAGCTATGCGACTAGCGGGGGGGCAGATACGCAGTATTTT
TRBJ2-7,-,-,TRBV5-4,CASSLAAGLSYEQYF,TGTGCCAGCAGCTTGGCGGCAGGCCTCTCCTACGAGCAGTACTTC
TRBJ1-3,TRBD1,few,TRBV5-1,CASSLGDRDSLTIYF,TGCGCCAGCAGCTTGGGGGACAGGGATTCGCTCACCATATATTTT
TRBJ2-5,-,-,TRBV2,CASSEGGPRGTQYF,TGTGCCAGCAGTGAGGGGGGGCCCAGGGGGACCCAGTACTTC
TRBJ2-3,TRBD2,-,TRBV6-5,CASSYGRGEGDTQYF,TGTGCCAGCAGTTATGGACGGGGGGAGGGGGATACGCAGTATTTT
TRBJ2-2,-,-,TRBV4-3,CASSQDRGGEGELFF,TGCGCCAGCAGCCAAGACAGAGGGGGGGAAGGGGAGCTGTTTTTT
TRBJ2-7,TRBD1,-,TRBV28,CASSFSQGAGYEQYF,TGTGCCAGCAGTTTCTCCCAGGGGGCAGGCTACGAGCAGTACTTC
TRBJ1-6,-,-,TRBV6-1,CASGRAGADSAPLHF,TGTGCCAGCGGCCGGGCAGGGGCCGATTCAGCACCCCTCCACTTT
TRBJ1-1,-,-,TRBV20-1,CSVRVNTEAFF,TGCAGTGTACGGGTGAACACTGAAGCTTTCTTT
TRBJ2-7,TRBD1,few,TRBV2,CASSADRASHEQYF,TGTGCCAGCAGTGCGGACAGGGCCTCCCACGAGCAGTACTTC
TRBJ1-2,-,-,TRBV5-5,CASSLTPTKANYGYTF,TGTGCCAGCAGCTTAACCCCCACTAAAGCTAACTATGGCTACACCTTC
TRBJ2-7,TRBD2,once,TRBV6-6,CASRDPSGGSYEQYF,TGTGCCAGCAGAGATCCTAGCGGGGGAAGCTACGAGCAGTACTTC
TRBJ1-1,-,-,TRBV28,CASSQQGGPTEAFF,TGTGCCAGCAGTCAACAGGGTGGGCCCACTGAAGCTTTCTTT